The text below deals with one T cell receptor (beta chain). The antigen remains undetermined. Germline V CDR1 and CDR2: SGHTA, FQGNSA. This CDR3 is built from 14 residues. With 2 bases clipped from V and 5 bases from J, the junction kept 4 bases outside the gene matches. The data originate from a study of T cell responses to AZD1222 COVID-19 vaccine. Clones were sequenced by immunoSEQ multiplex PCR, and TCRdb holds only the in-frame ones, with some missing. The sample records 65,000 to 75,000 clones, approximately 90% being singletons. Overall study findings and caveats: Spike-specific TCR breadth and depth grew following two AZD1222 doses. In the spike-specific TCR repertoire, nearly half reportedly target unmutated variant regions.

The chain uses TRBV7-2 and TRBJ2-3; 7 bases agree with TRBD1. Material: peripheral blood, obtained 28 days after the second dose of the MenACWY control vaccine. The sequence was obtained from an adult who received the MenACWY meningococcal vaccine as a control. The CDR3 sequence: CASSLRTGQDTQYF. CDR3 DNA sequence: TGTGCCAGCAGCTTAAGGACAGGCCAAGATACGCAGTATTTT.